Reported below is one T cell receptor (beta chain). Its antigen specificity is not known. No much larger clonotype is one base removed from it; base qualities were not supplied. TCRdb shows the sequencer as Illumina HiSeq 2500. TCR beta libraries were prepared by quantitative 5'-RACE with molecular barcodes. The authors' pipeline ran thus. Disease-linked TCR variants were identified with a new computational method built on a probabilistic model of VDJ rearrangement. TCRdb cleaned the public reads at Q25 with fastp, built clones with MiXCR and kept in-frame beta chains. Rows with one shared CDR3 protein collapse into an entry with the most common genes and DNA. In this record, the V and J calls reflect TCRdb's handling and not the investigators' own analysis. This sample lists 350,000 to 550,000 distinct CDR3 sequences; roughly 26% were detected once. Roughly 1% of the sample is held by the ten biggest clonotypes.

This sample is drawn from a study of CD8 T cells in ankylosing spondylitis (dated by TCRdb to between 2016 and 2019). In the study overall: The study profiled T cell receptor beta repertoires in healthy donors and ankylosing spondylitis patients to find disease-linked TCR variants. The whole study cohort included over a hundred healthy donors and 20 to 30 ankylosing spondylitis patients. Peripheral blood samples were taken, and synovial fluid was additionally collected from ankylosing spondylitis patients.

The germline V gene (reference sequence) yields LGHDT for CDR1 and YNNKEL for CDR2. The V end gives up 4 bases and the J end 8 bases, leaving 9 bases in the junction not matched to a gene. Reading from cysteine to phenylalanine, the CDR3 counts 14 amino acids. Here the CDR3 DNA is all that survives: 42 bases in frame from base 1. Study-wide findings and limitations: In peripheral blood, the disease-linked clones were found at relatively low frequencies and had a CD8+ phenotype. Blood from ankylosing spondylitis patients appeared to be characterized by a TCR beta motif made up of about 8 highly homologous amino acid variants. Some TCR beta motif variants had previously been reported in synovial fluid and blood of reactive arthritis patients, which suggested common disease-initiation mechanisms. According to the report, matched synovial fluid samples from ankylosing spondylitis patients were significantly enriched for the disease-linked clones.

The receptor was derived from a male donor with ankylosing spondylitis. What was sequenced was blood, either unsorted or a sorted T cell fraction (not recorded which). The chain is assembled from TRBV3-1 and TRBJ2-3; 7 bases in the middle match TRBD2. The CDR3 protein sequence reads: CASSPPGTTLTQYF. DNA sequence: TGTGCCAGCAGCCCACCCGGGACTACTCTTACGCAGTATTTT.